Listed below are T cell receptor beta chains from one sample, sequenced in a study of breast tumors, draining lymph nodes, adjacent tissues. MiXCR was run by TCRdb on the multiplex PCR reads, yielding one entry per CDR3 protein. This repertoire shows hundreds of thousands of distinct CDR3 sequences, 32% found once; its top ten account for around 1.5%. The sequencing sample was made of axillary lymph node tissue. The origin of the receptors is a female donor with breast cancer. Some clones in this sample may be carry-over from other donors' samples. CDR3s include the opening cysteine and the closing phenylalanine or tryptophan. A D gene is named only where the DNA matches it firmly. Size is stated for part of the rows, as once, few or many counts, or as a class when the clone is expanded.

NA | TRBJ2-4 | TRBV2 | many | TGTGCCAGCAACCAGGGGTTGGCCAAAAACATTCAGTACTTC | CASNQGLAKNIQYF
NA | TRBJ2-7 | TRBV7-6 | many | TGTGCCAGCAGCTTGGGACATCTCCCGCCCGAGCAGTACTTC | CASSLGHLPPEQYF
NA | TRBJ1-2 | TRBV7-9 | NA | TGTGCCAGCAGGGACAGCCTGAACTATGGCTACACCTTC | CASRDSLNYGYTF
TRBD2 | TRBJ2-1 | TRBV29-1 | NA | TGCAGCGTTACGAGCGGACTAGATTTATCCTACAATGAGCAGTTCTTC | CSVTSGLDLSYNEQFF
NA | TRBJ2-1 | TRBV3-1 | many | TGTGCCAGCAGCCAAGACGTATTTTCCTACAATGAGCAGTTCTTC | CASSQDVFSYNEQFF
NA | TRBJ2-3 | TRBV6-9 | many | TGTGCCAGCAGTTGGACGGAACCAGATACGCAGTATTTT | CASSWTEPDTQYF
TRBD1 | TRBJ1-4 | TRBV7-2 | many | TGTGCCAGCAGTGACTTACAGGGGGCAACTAATGAAAAACTGTTTTTT | CASSDLQGATNEKLFF
NA | TRBJ2-7 | TRBV3-1 | many | TGTGCCAGCAGCCAAGTGGTGACTATGAGTTACGAGCAGTACTTC | CASSQVVTMSYEQYF
NA | TRBJ2-3 | TRBV6-4 | NA | TGTGCCAGCGCGAAGCGGGATACGCAGTATTTT | CASAKRDTQYF
NA | TRBJ1-1 | TRBV6-5 | NA | TGTGCCAGCAGATCTGGGACCGCCTCAGGGAACACTGAAGCTTTCTTT | CASRSGTASGNTEAFF
NA | TRBJ2-1 | TRBV14 | NA | TGTGCTAGCCCAGGGGCCTACAATGAGCAGTTCTTC | CASPGAYNEQFF
TRBD1 | TRBJ2-3 | TRBV24-1 | NA | TGTGCCACCAGTGATTTGCCAGGGACAGGGGGGGATACGCAGTATTTT | CATSDLPGTGGDTQYF
NA | TRBJ2-5 | TRBV24-1 | many | TGTGCCACCAGTGGTCCGGCACCAGGTGAAGAGACCCAGTACTTC | CATSGPAPGEETQYF
NA | TRBJ1-2 | TRBV14 | many | TGTGCCAGCAGCCAACCAGGACCGAAGAACTATGGCTCCACCTTC | CASSQPGPKNYGSTF
NA | TRBJ2-1 | TRBV20-1 | many | TGCAGTGCTAGTGGGCTGCCGAGGGGTGAGCAGTTCTTC | CSASGLPRGEQFF
NA | TRBJ2-5 | TRBV28 | many | TGTGCCAGCAGTTTAGGGTCCAGGCCAGAGACCCAGTACTTC | CASSLGSRPETQYF
NA | TRBJ2-1 | TRBV9 | many | TGTGCCAGCAGCGTAGCTGTTAGCCAATACAATGAGCAGTTCTTC | CASSVAVSQYNEQFF
TRBD2 | TRBJ2-1 | TRBV28 | few | TGTGCCAGCGCTACGGGACTAGCGGGCCATGAGCAGTTCTTC | CASATGLAGHEQFF
NA | TRBJ2-7 | TRBV28 | many | TGTGCCAGCAAGGTAGACCATTCATTCTACGAGCAGTACTTC | CASKVDHSFYEQYF
TRBD2 | TRBJ2-5 | TRBV18 | many | TGTGCCAGCTCACCGCTTAGCGGGACTGGCGAGACCCAGTACTTC | CASSPLSGTGETQYF
TRBD1 | TRBJ2-7 | TRBV29-1 | NA | TGCAGCGTTTGGGACAGGGCATACGAGCAGTACTTC | CSVWDRAYEQYF
TRBD2 | TRBJ2-5 | TRBV5-1 | NA | TGCGCCAGCAGCATAACTAGCGGGAGGGCCGGGGAGACCCAGTACTTC | CASSITSGRAGETQYF
NA | TRBJ1-3 | TRBV3-1 | many | TGTGCCAGCAGCCAAACGACACGAGGAAACACCATATATTTT | CASSQTTRGNTIYF
TRBD1 | TRBJ1-6 | TRBV6-9 | NA | TGTGCCAGCAGCCCCACCGGGACAGACGATTCACCCCTCCACTTT | CASSPTGTDDSPLHF
NA | TRBJ2-2 | TRBV19 | NA | TGTGCCAGTAGTCGGGGTTTGCGCCAGGGTCCCCAGGGCTGTGCGAACACCGGGGAGCTGTTTTTT | CASSRGLRQGPQGCANTGELFF
TRBD1 | TRBJ1-1 | TRBV6-1 | NA | TGTGCCAGCAGTGAGTACACAGGGGACACTGAAGCTTTCTTT | CASSEYTGDTEAFF